These T cell receptor beta chains were read from a single sample in a study of blood T cell repertoires in COVID-19. Using immunoSEQ multiplex PCR, the repertoire was profiled, and TCRdb retains in-frame clones only, with some absent. Of 55,000 to 95,000 clones listed, 81% are singletons. The specimen was peripheral blood. The receptors originated from a woman in her 70s with acute or convalescent COVID-19. Each CDR3 is given with its conserved first and last residue. D genes are given only for firm matches. Where a row states a size, it is once, few, many or the class of an expanded clone; other rows omit it.

TRBV28	few	15	TRBJ1-2	TRBD1	TGTGCCAGCCGCGGGCCAGGGGGCGCCTCCTATGGCTACACCTTC	CASRGPGGASYGYTF
TRBV2	few	13	TRBJ1-1	TRBD1	TGTGCCATAGAGACAGGGGGCTACACTGAAGCTTTCTTT	CAIETGGYTEAFF
TRBV28	NA	15	TRBJ2-7	NA	TGTGCCAGCACGACTGGGGGCCACAGCTCCTACGAGCAGTACTTC	CASTTGGHSSYEQYF
TRBV18	NA	14	TRBJ1-1	NA	TGTGCCAGCTCACCACTTCCGGGAGGCACTGAAGCTTTCTTT	CASSPLPGGTEAFF
TRBV29-1	NA	13	TRBJ1-5	NA	TGCAGCGTCGAGGGGGGGGGTAATCAGCCCCAGCATTTT	CSVEGGGNQPQHF
TRBV4-1	NA	15	TRBJ1-5	NA	TGCGCCAGCAGCCAAGGGCAGGGCAGGAATCAGCCCCAGCATTTT	CASSQGQGRNQPQHF
TRBV5-1	NA	15	TRBJ1-5	TRBD1	TGCGCCAGCAGCTTGGGGACAGGGGGCAATCAGCCCCAGCATTTT	CASSLGTGGNQPQHF
TRBV28	NA	13	TRBJ1-5	NA	TGTGCCAGCAGTTTGGGGGCACCTCGAGCCCAGCATTTT	CASSLGAPRAQHF
TRBV19	NA	14	TRBJ1-3	NA	TGTGCCAGTAGTAGTCAGGGCTCTGGAAACACCATATATTTT	CASSSQGSGNTIYF
TRBV18	NA	14	TRBJ1-2	TRBD1	TGTGCCAGCTCAACGGGACAGGGCGACTATGGCTACACCTTC	CASSTGQGDYGYTF
TRBV3-1/TRBV3-2	few	14	TRBJ1-1	NA	TGTGCCAGCAGCCGGGGCTTTAGGAACACTGAAGCTTTCTTT	CASSRGFRNTEAFF
TRBV18	NA	16	TRBJ2-2	NA	TGTGCCAGCTCACCAGCCAGTCCCACCTACACCGGGGAGCTGTTTTTT	CASSPASPTYTGELFF
TRBV6-5	NA	14	TRBJ1-2	NA	TGTGCCAGCAGTTTCCAGGCGTATAACTATGGCTACACCTTC	CASSFQAYNYGYTF
TRBV7-8	NA	15	TRBJ1-3	NA	TGTGCCAGCAGCTCAGGACAGCTTAACGGAAACACCATATATTTT	CASSSGQLNGNTIYF
TRBV28	NA	14	TRBJ2-1	NA	TGTGCCAGCAGTAGGAGGGAGGCGACGAATGAGCAGTTCTTC	CASSRREATNEQFF
TRBV3-1/TRBV3-2	NA	12	TRBJ2-1	NA	TGTGCCAGCAGCCAAGTGTCAGGGGTGCAGTTCTTC	CASSQVSGVQFF
TRBV6-1	many	15	TRBJ2-1	NA	TGTGCCAGCAGTGAAGCGGGAGTCTCCTACAATGAGCAGTTCTTC	CASSEAGVSYNEQFF
TRBV2	NA	16	TRBJ2-3	TRBD2	TGTGCCAGCAGTGATAGGCGAGGCGGGAGAATAGATACGCAGTATTTT	CASSDRRGGRIDTQYF
TRBV11-1	NA	16	TRBJ1-3	TRBD1	TGTGCCAGCAGCCGGAACAGGGGGCTTGATGGAAACACCATATATTTT	CASSRNRGLDGNTIYF
TRBV7-6	NA	15	TRBJ1-5	NA	TGTGCCAGCAGCTTAGGGGGGGGCAGGGGTCAGCCCCAGCATTTT	CASSLGGGRGQPQHF
TRBV18	NA	17	TRBJ2-6	TRBD1	TGTGCCAGCTCACCATTACAGGGGTCTACTGGGGCCAACGTCCTGACTTTC	CASSPLQGSTGANVLTF
TRBV21-1	many	15	TRBJ1-1	NA	TGTGCCAGCAGCAATACCAGGGGGCGCAGCTCTGAAGCTTTCTTT	CASSNTRGRSSEAFF
TRBV28	NA	15	TRBJ2-2	TRBD2	TGTGCCAGCAGTTTTGGGGGAGGGCGTACCGGGGAGCTGTTTTTT	CASSFGGGRTGELFF
TRBV5-4	NA	15	TRBJ2-7	NA	TGTGCCAGCAGCCTGGGGACTCCCAGCTCCTACGAGCAGTACTTC	CASSLGTPSSYEQYF